This T cell receptor (beta chain) appears in the sequencing data of a study of OX40 agonist ivuxolimab in advanced cancers. Assay: immunoSEQ multiplex PCR; the TCRdb copy retains only in-frame clones and omits some. The table lists roughly 60,000 clones, 85% of them singletons. The CDR3 contains 13 residues. CDR1 is ENHRY and CDR2 is SYGVKD in the germline V gene. The V gene lost 0 bases and the J gene lost 3 bases, with 5 bases spanning the gap. The sequence was obtained from an adult with an advanced solid tumor such as melanoma, head and neck, liver or kidney cancer. The chain carries TRBV10-3 and TRBJ1-2; D call uncertain. This specimen was CD4+ or CD8+ T cells sorted from blood, taken in a trial of the OX40 agonist ivuxolimab. The CDR3: CAISESTDYGYTF. As DNA, the CDR3 is TGTGCCATCAGTGAGTCGACGGACTATGGCTACACCTTC.